The sequence of this T cell receptor beta chain was determined in a study of blood T cell repertoires in COVID-19. Trimming at V came to 2 bases and at J to 5 bases, leaving 3 bases not matched to a gene. The CDR3 has 15 residues. CDR1 and CDR2 from the germline V gene are SNHLY and FYNNEI. In the original workflow: Nucleated cell counts were estimated from reference gene primer amplification. Generated by immunoSEQ multiplex PCR, the TCRdb table keeps only in-frame clones and is missing some. The V and J calls and clone size are taken from that table; D and trimming were inferred from the DNA. The table records 150,000 to 200,000 clones, 87% of them present only once.

The sample taken for sequencing was peripheral blood. The J gene is TRBJ1-5, the V gene TRBV2; 10 positions match TRBD1. The TCR comes from a man in his 60s with active or convalescent COVID-19. This chain's CDR3 is CASSEIGTGDQPQHF. The CDR3 DNA reads TGTGCCAGCAGTGAAATAGGGACAGGGGATCAGCCCCAGCATTTT.